What follows describes a single T cell receptor (beta chain). This entry comes from a study of cytomegalovirus exposure and HLA in healthy donors. Germline values: CDR1 SGHNT, CDR2 YYREEE (reference sequence). The V gene lost 2 bases and the J gene lost 4 bases, with 9 bases spanning the gap. The CDR3 length is 13 residues. Use of 60 Vbeta and 13 Jbeta primers characterized the PCR. Profiled with immunoSEQ multiplex PCR; TCRdb holds only in-frame clones, not every one. The repertoire holds more than 95,000 clones, with around 75% as singletons. The sample taken for sequencing was PBMCs. The clonotype comes from a man in his forties or fifties in good health and CMV-seronegative. The rearrangement uses TRBV5-4 and TRBJ1-2; a possible D gene is TRBD1 (5 bases). The CDR3 reads CASSFQGSYGYTF. The CDR3 DNA reads as TGTGCCAGCAGCTTTCAGGGTTCCTATGGCTACACCTTC. Together with reference TRBV5-4 and TRBJ1-2, the CDR3 gives the full variable domain: ETGVTQSPTHLIKTRGQQVTLRCSSQSGHNTVSWYQQALGQGPQFIFQYYREEENGRGNFPPRFSGLQFPNYSSELNVNALELDDSALYLCASSFQGSYGYTFGSGTRLTVV.